This T cell receptor beta chain was identified in a study of cytomegalovirus exposure and HLA in healthy donors. As for this clone: Antigen unknown.

Findings and limits, study-wide: For cytomegalovirus status, the classifier reportedly gave diagnoses with high specificity and sensitivity. Earlier analysis found most TCR beta V segments productive about 87% or about 30% of the time.

Amplification used 60 Vbeta primers and 13 Jbeta primers. Using immunoSEQ multiplex PCR, the repertoire was profiled, and TCRdb retains in-frame clones only, with some absent. Among more than 150,000 clones listed, 75% to 85% were seen once. In germline, CDR1 is SGHTA, CDR2 FQGTGA. J was trimmed by 2 bases and V by 1 base; bases with no gene match: 6. CDR3 size: 16 residues. Sample: PBMCs. The TCR comes from a girl aged 2-15 years in good health and CMV-seropositive. This rearrangement joins TRBV7-3 to TRBJ2-5; TRBD2 aligns across 8 bases. CDR3 protein: CASSLISGGGQETQYF. The CDR3 region has the DNA TGTGCCAGCAGCTTAATTTCGGGAGGGGGGCAAGAGACCCAGTACTTC.